This T cell receptor beta chain was profiled in a study of blood T cell repertoires in COVID-19. Study as a whole: Specimens from acute and convalescent COVID-19 originated in the United States, Italy and Spain. The analysed material was cDNA or gDNA that came from T cells, B-cell-depleted T cells, or PBMCs.

How the authors handled the data: Using reference gene primer amplification, nucleated cell counts were estimated. The protocol was immunoSEQ multiplex PCR, while the TCRdb copy is restricted to in-frame clones and leaves out a portion. That table is the source of V, J and clone size, and D and trimming were worked out from the DNA. There are about 67,000 clones in the sample; approximately 90% occur only once, and approximately 20% lies in the top ten. This receptor was identified in a woman of 80 years or more with acute or convalescent COVID-19. The sequenced sample was peripheral blood.

CDR3 sequence: CASSVALTGSPLHF. The DNA of the CDR3 is TGTGCCAGCAGTGTAGCCCTTACAGGTTCACCCCTCCACTTT. The genes are TRBV25-1 and TRBJ1-6, with D maybe TRBD1 (5 bases). The CDR3 is 14 amino acids. From germline, CDR1 is MGHDK and CDR2 SYGVNS. V was pared by 4 bases and J by 9 bases, with 13 bases between.